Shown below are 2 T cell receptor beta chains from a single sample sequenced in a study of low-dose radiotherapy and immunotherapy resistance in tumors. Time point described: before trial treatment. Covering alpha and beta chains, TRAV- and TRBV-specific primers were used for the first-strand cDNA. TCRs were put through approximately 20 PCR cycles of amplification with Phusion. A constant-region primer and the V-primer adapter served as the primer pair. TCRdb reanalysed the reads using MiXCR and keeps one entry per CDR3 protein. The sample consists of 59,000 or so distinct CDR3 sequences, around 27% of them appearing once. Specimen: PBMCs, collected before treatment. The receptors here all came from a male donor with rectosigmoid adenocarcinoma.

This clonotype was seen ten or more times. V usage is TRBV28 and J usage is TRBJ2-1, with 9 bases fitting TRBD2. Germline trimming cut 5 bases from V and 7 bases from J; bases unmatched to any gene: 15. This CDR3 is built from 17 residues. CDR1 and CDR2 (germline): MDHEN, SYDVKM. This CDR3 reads CASSLLNGAGGPNEQFF. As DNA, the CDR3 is TGTGCCAGCAGTCTACTCAACGGCGCGGGAGGGCCTAATGAGCAGTTCTTC.

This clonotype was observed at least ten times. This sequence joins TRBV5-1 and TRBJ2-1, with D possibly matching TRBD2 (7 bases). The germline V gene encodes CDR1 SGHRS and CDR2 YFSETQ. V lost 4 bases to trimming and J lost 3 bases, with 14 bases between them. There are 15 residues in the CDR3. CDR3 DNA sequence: TGCGCCAGCAGCCAAGGAGGGGGGGACTACAATGAGCAGTTCTTC. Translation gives CASSQGGGDYNEQFF. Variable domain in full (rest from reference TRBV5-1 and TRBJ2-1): KAGVTQTPRYLIKTRGQQVTLSCSPISGHRSVSWYQQTPGQGLQFLFEYFSETQRNKGNFPGRFSGRQFSNSRSEMNVSTLELGDSALYLCASSQGGGDYNEQFFGPGTRLTVL.